This TCR beta chain comes out of a study of response to subunit inactivated influenza vaccine. Deletions cut 7 bases from V and 11 bases from J, with 20 bases between. Germline V gene lookup returns CDR1 SNHLY and CDR2 FYNNEI. This CDR3 comprises 13 residues. Each CDR3 protein gets one entry after TCRdb re-called the RT-PCR reads with MiXCR. The sample records about 520,000 distinct CDR3 sequences, roughly 27% being singletons. Sequencing used CD4+ T cells sorted from PBMCs, obtained 5 to 6 days after vaccination. The chain carries TRBV2 and TRBJ2-5; the D gene could be TRBD1 or TRBD2 (5 bases each). The sequence derives from a man aged 50 or older who received an inactivated influenza vaccine. The CDR3 is CASNRDLSSSQYF. CDR3 DNA: TGTGCCAGCAACCGGGACCTCTCTTCATCTCAGTACTTC.